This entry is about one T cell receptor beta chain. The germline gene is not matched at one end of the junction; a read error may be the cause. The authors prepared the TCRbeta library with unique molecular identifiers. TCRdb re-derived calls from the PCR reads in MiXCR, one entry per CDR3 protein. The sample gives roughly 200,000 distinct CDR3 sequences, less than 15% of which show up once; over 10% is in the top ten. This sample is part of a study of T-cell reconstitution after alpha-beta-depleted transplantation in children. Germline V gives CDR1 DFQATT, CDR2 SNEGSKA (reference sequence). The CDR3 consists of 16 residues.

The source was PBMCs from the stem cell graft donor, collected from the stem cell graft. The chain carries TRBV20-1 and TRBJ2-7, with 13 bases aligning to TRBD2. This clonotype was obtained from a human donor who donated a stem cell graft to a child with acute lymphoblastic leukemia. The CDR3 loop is CCAAGLAGAISYEQYF. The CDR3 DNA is TGCTGTGCTGCCGGACTAGCGGGAGCTATCTCCTACGAGCAGTACTTC.